Detailed here is one T cell receptor beta chain. Its antigen is still unknown. Base qualities are not at hand, and no much larger clone is one base apart. Peripheral blood CD8+ and CD4+ T cells from healthy donors, Susac syndrome patients and multiple sclerosis patients were profiled by high-throughput TCR beta sequencing. Susac syndrome patients met recently defined diagnostic criteria for definite or probable disease. Bulk CD8+ and CD4+ T cells were purified magnetically by negative isolation, whereas CD8+ TEMRA cells were enriched by FACS. Blood was drawn into EDTA tubes, processed within 24 hours, and PBMCs were isolated by density gradient centrifugation. PBMCs intended for TCR sequencing were cryopreserved in liquid nitrogen and thawed later in a water bath at 37 degrees C. The sorted or isolated CD4+, CD8+ and CD8+ TEMRA cells had a purity of 90% or higher. The data are from a study of CD8 T cells in Susac syndrome (dated by TCRdb to about 2019). Regarding the research as a whole: Of the Susac syndrome patients who were sequenced, eight were in clinical remission while 5 or 6 had clinically active disease. The study used repertoire sequencing to test whether antigen drove CD8+ T cell activation and differentiation in Susac syndrome. At blood withdrawal, Susac syndrome patients were therapy-naive, treated with corticosteroids (with IVIg additionally given to some), or treated with IVIg alone.

Summary of the overall study and its limitations: In the CD4+ T cell repertoire of Susac syndrome patients, clonal expansion was not detected. The TCR sequencing and HLA analysis was acknowledged to have included a relatively small number of individuals.

RNA was extracted using the RNeasy kit, and roughly 0.45 to 1 microgram was reverse transcribed with random hexamers. The immunoSEQ multiplex PCR assay, which covers 54 Vbeta and 13 Jbeta segments, was used to amplify TCR beta CDR3 regions. Bias from PCR amplification was corrected by using a synthetic template baseline for primer optimization and for computational correction. The authors' analysis ran thus. Reads were annotated to V, D and J genes according to IMGT and were analyzed with immunoSEQ Analyzer, with only productive sequences retained. Clonality was calculated as one minus the Shannon entropy normalized by log2 of the number of productive unique sequences. For each patient and control, public and private clones were evaluated among the 100 most prevalent clones. Susac-specific clones were defined as absent from healthy and MS cohorts, around 1,000 published viral clones and other ImmuneACCESS disease sequences. TCRdb handled the public reads itself, with Q25 trimming in fastp and clone calling in MiXCR, and kept productive beta chains. Each entry is one CDR3 protein sequence, shown with its most common DNA and genes. TCRdb, not the authors, supplied the V and J calls. This sample holds about 240,000 distinct CDR3 sequences; around 96% were observed only once. Clones ranked in the top ten supply approximately 0.1% of the sample.

From the cysteine through the phenylalanine, the CDR3 covers 16 amino acids. Of all the DNA, just the CDR3 is kept, 48 bases in frame from base 1. V loses 11 bases of germline sequence and J loses 0 bases, and the interval between the two ends is 22 bases. The TCR comes from a human donor with Susac syndrome. The rearranged chain carries TRBV23-1 and TRBJ1-1; no D gene call is confident. TRBV23-1 is an ORF for which the function is uncertain. Sample: CD4+ T cells from PBMCs. CDR3 protein: CALGCNLPKMNTEAFF. The sequenced DNA is TGCGCCCTGGGCTGCAACTTACCGAAGATGAACACTGAAGCTTTCTTT.